The subject of this entry is one T cell receptor beta chain. The target antigen is unknown. Extraction of RNA together with DNA used roughly 19-32 mg of unsorted bulk tissue. Germline CDR1 reads MDHEN; CDR2 reads SYDVKM. CDR3 size: 12 residues. The V end was cut by 1 base, the J end by 5 bases, with 2 bases between. These data come from a study of tumor-infiltrating lymphocytes in primary liver carcinoma. A constant-region primer served to make TCR beta cDNA from roughly 480 ng total RNA. Sequencing libraries for TCR beta derived from three nested multiplex PCR rounds that used slightly modified ARM-PCR. The opening two PCR rounds, around 11 cycles each, paired TRBV1-TRBV30 forward primers with a C-beta reverse primer. TCRdb reprocessed the multiplex PCR reads via MiXCR and lists one record per CDR3 protein. The repertoire includes roughly 120,000 distinct CDR3 sequences, 64% of them detected once, and approximately 8.9% sits in the top ten.

Broader study findings: Blood's top-250-clone fraction was significantly lower than that of tumors (p = 0.039).

This sequence was found in a woman in her fifties or sixties with primary liver carcinoma and hepatitis B virus infection. What was sequenced was liver tumor tissue from sampling region 3. Subset of the sample: tumor region T3, left-lateral pole. V usage is TRBV28 and J usage is TRBJ2-2; no clear D. This CDR3 reads CASSLLTGELFF. Here the CDR3 DNA reads TGTGCCAGCAGTTTATTAACCGGGGAGCTGTTTTTT.